The 3 T cell receptor beta chains below come from one sample, sequenced in a study of blood T cell repertoires in COVID-19. Generated by immunoSEQ multiplex PCR, the TCRdb table keeps only in-frame clones and is missing some. The sample shows roughly 50,000 clones, 90% of them seen only once. Sample: peripheral blood. These receptors came from a man in his 70s with acute or convalescent COVID-19.

This sequence joins TRBV3-1 (or the pseudogene TRBV3-2) and TRBJ2-1, with 9 nucleotides matching TRBD1. CDR1 and CDR2 from the germline V gene are LGHDT and YNNKEL (reference sequence). The CDR3 is 17 amino acids. V gave up 1 base and J gave up 10 bases; unmatched junction bases: 14. The CDR3 is CASSQGISGTGREEQFF. The CDR3 DNA reads TGTGCCAGCAGCCAAGGAATTTCAGGGACAGGGAGGGAGGAGCAGTTCTTC.

The chain recombines TRBV18 with TRBJ1-1; TRBD1 might be the D (6 bases). Germline V gives CDR1 KGHSH, CDR2 LQKENI. The CDR3 loop spans 12 amino acids. Trimming pared 3 bases from V and 6 bases from J, leaving 8 bases between. The CDR3: CASSPDRSEAFF. The CDR3 DNA follows: TGTGCCAGCTCACCCGACAGGTCTGAAGCTTTCTTT. Full variable domain (rest looked up from reference TRBV18 and TRBJ1-1): NAGVMQNPRHLVRRRGQEARLRCSPMKGHSHVYWYRQLPEEGLKFMVYLQKENIIDESGMPKERFSAEFPKEGPSILRIQQVVRGDSAAYFCASSPDRSEAFFGQGTRLTVV.

Only one count was recorded for this clone. A read error may account for a junction end that differs from germline. The chain uses TRBV6-2 or TRBV6-3 and TRBJ2-7, with 9 bases that match TRBD2. The CDR3 consists of 14 residues. In germline, CDR1 is MNHEY, CDR2 SVGEGT. CDR3 DNA sequence: TGTGCCAGCAGTTACCCCAAGGGCCTAGCGGGGATCGCGTTC. This encodes CASSYPKGLAGIAF.